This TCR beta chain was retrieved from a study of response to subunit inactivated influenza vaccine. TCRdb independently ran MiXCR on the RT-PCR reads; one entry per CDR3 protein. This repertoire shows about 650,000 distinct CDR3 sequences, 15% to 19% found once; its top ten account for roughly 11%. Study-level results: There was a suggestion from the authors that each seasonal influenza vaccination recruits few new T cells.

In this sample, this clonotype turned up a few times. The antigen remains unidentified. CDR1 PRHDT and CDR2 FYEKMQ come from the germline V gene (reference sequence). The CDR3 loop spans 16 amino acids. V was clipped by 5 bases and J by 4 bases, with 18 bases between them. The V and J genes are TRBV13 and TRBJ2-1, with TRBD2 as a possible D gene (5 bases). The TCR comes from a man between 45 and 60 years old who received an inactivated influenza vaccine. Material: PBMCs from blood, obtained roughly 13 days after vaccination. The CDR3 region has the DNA TGTGCCAGCAGCCTAGTCCCGGACGGGAAGTACAATGAGCAGTTCTTC. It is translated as CASSLVPDGKYNEQFF.